These 14 T cell receptor beta chains came from one sample sequenced in a study of cytomegalovirus exposure and HLA in healthy donors. A multiplex PCR was run with 60 Vbeta primers and 13 Jbeta primers. The assay was immunoSEQ multiplex PCR, and TCRdb's table has in-frame clones only and misses some. Of about 190,000 clones in the sample, 83% were seen once. The sample taken for sequencing was PBMCs. These receptors were obtained from a man aged 50-60 years in good health and CMV-seronegative.

The V gene is TRBV7-9, the J gene TRBJ2-7; TRBD1 might be the D (5 bases). Germline loops: CDR1 SEHNR, CDR2 FQNEAQ (reference sequence). Trimming left V 5 bases short and J 5 bases short, with 10 bases between. The CDR3 consists of 12 residues. DNA for the CDR3: TGTGCCAGCAGCCGGCTGACAGACGAGCAGTACTTC. This translates into CASSRLTDEQYF. Looking up the rest from reference TRBV7-9 and TRBJ2-7 gives the full variable domain: DTGVSQNPRHKITKRGQNVTFRCDPISEHNRLYWYRQTLGQGPEFLTYFQNEAQLEKSRLLSDRFSAERPKGSFSTLEIQRTEQGDSAMYLCASSRLTDEQYFGPGTRLTVT.

The chain links TRBV27 to TRBJ2-4; TRBD2 might be the D (6 bases). Trimming left V 5 bases short and J 2 bases short, with 13 bases between. The CDR3 covers 15 residues. Germline CDR1 MNHEY, CDR2 SMNVEV (reference sequence). The DNA for the CDR3 is TGTGCCAGCAGTGTGTCTAGCGCCCCCAAAAACATTCAGTACTTC. Translating it yields CASSVSSAPKNIQYF.

The rearrangement uses TRBV12-2 and TRBJ1-5; the table names TRBD1, a call not compared with the DNA. TRBV12-2 is given as a pseudogene. This CDR3 spans 18 amino acids. CDR3: CASRPSLDDSRYNQPQHF. Here the CDR3 DNA reads TGTGCAAGTCGCCCATCCCTTGACGACAGCCGTTACAATCAGCCCCAGCATTTT.

The V gene is TRBV6-1, the J gene TRBJ2-5, with D hard to call. The germline V and J ends were trimmed by 3 bases and 6 bases, with 14 bases remaining between them. This CDR3 region has 14 residues. Germline lookup yields CDR1 MNHNS and CDR2 SASEGT. The CDR3 DNA reads as TGTGCCAGCAGTGACGTCAGACATCGACAGACCCAGTACTTC. Amino acid sequence: CASSDVRHRQTQYF.

Only a few counts were recorded for this clone. The V and J genes are TRBV7-2 and TRBJ1-1; D unclear. CDR1 SGHTA and CDR2 FQGNSA come from the germline V gene. This CDR3 is 13 amino acids long. V was shortened by 2 bases and J by 7 bases, with 11 bases between the two germline ends. The CDR3 here is CASSLPPAVEAFF. CDR3 DNA: TGTGCCAGCAGCTTACCCCCGGCGGTTGAAGCTTTCTTT.

V is TRBV5-1 and J is TRBJ1-1; 12 positions agree with TRBD1. The germline CDR1 and CDR2 sequences are SGHRS and YFSETQ. The CDR3 length is 16 residues. V shed 1 base, J shed 5 bases, and the junction held 6 bases outside the gene matches. The CDR3 DNA sequence: TGCGCCAGCAGCTTGATTGGGACAGGGGGCGGAACTGAAGCTTTCTTT. It encodes CASSLIGTGGGTEAFF.

V usage is TRBV6-4 and J usage is TRBJ2-5; D possibly corresponds to TRBD1 (5 bases). Trimming pared 0 bases from V and 7 bases from J, leaving 15 bases between. This CDR3 comprises 15 residues. Germline assignment: CDR1 MRHNA and CDR2 SNTAGT. The chain's CDR3 is CASSDSTGDEGTQYF. CDR3 DNA: TGTGCCAGCAGTGACTCCACAGGCGACGAAGGGACCCAGTACTTC.

The chain combines TRBV11-2 with TRBJ1-1, with a tentative D call TRBD1 (5 bases). Germline values: CDR1 SGHAT, CDR2 FQNNGV. V was pared by 2 bases and J by 1 base, with 8 bases between. The CDR3 has 14 amino acids. The CDR3, as DNA: TGTGCCAGCAGCTTACAGGGATCGAACACTGAAGCTTTCTTT. Translated: CASSLQGSNTEAFF.

The chain links TRBV5-6 to TRBJ1-2; D may be TRBD1 (5 bases). V dropped 2 bases and J dropped 7 bases, with 12 bases sitting between them. From germline, CDR1 is SGHDT and CDR2 YYEEEE. CDR3 size: 13 residues. CDR3 bases: TGTGCCAGCAGCTTAAGTGGGGCGCGTGGCTACACCTTC. Amino acid sequence: CASSLSGARGYTF.

The chain recombines TRBV5-6 with TRBJ1-1, with TRBD1 as a possible D gene (5 bases). CDR3 length equals 15 residues. Germline V gene lookup returns CDR1 SGHDT and CDR2 YYEEEE. V was trimmed by 2 bases and J by 1 base, leaving 12 bases between them. The CDR3 DNA follows: TGTGCCAGCAGCTTCCTTGACAGAAAGAACACTGAAGCTTTCTTT. It codes for CASSFLDRKNTEAFF.

The chain combines TRBV30 with TRBJ2-7; 9 bases are a match to TRBD2. CDR1 GTSNPN and CDR2 SVGIG come from the germline V gene (reference sequence). Trimming removed 5 bases from V and 2 bases from J; junction bases left unmatched: 22. This CDR3 has 19 amino acids. The CDR3 loop reads CAWGKSDTGRASGTYEQYF. CDR3 sequence (DNA): TGTGCCTGGGGTAAATCCGACACCGGGAGGGCTAGCGGGACCTACGAGCAGTACTTC.

The CDR3 DNA sequence: TGTGCCAGCGTGTCGATAGCGGACTCCTACAATGAGCAGTTCTTC. Its protein is CASVSIADSYNEQFF. The chain carries TRBV11-2 and TRBJ2-1; maybe TRBD2 (6 bases). The germline V gene encodes CDR1 SGHAT and CDR2 FQNNGV. The CDR3 runs 15 residues. The V gene lost 8 bases and the J gene lost 0 bases, with 14 bases spanning the gap.

The chain carries TRBV29-1 and TRBJ2-1; D is undetermined. V was pared by 6 bases and J by 5 bases, with 11 bases between. In germline, CDR1 is SQVTM, CDR2 ANQGSEA. The CDR3 loop spans 12 amino acids. The CDR3 sequence: CSVRGADNEQFF. CDR3 in DNA: TGCAGCGTGCGTGGAGCCGACAATGAGCAGTTCTTC.

DNA of the CDR3: TGTGCCTGGAGTGTGGGCAGGGAAGAGACCCAGTACTTC. Protein: CAWSVGREETQYF. The chain couples TRBV30 to TRBJ2-5; D is possibly TRBD1 (5 bases). Germline CDR1 is GTSNPN and CDR2 is SVGIG (reference sequence). The V gene lost 0 bases and the J gene lost 3 bases, with 8 bases spanning the gap. The CDR3 is 13 residues long.